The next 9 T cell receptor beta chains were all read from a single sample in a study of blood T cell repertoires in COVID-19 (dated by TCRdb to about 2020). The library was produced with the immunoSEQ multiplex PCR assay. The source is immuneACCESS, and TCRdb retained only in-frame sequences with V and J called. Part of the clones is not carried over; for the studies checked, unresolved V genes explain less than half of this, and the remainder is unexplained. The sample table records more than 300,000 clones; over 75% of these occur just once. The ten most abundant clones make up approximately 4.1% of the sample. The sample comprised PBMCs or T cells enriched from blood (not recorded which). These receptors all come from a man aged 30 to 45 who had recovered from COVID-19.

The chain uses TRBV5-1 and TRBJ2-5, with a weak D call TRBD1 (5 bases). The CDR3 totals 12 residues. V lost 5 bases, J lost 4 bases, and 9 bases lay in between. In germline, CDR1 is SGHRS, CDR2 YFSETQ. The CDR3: CASSFRGETQYF. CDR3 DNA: TGCGCCAGCAGTTTTAGGGGAGAGACCCAGTACTTC.

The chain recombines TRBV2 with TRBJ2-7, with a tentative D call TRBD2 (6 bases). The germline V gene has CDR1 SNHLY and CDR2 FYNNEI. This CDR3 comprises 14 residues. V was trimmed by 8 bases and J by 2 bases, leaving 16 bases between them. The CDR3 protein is CASDRGAVAYEQYF. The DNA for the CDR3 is TGTGCCAGCGATCGCGGGGCGGTCGCCTACGAGCAGTACTTC.

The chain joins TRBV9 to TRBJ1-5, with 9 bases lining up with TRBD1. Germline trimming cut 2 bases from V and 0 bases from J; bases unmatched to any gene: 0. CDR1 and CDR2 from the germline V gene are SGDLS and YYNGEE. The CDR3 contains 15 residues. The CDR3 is CASSVGQGSNQPQHF. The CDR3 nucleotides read TGTGCCAGCAGCGTGGGACAGGGTAGCAATCAGCCCCAGCATTTT.

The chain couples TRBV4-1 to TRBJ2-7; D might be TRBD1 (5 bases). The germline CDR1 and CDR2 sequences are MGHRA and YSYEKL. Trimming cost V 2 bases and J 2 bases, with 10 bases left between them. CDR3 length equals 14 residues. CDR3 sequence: CASSQHRSPYEQYF. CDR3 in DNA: TGCGCCAGCAGCCAACACAGGAGCCCCTACGAGCAGTACTTC.

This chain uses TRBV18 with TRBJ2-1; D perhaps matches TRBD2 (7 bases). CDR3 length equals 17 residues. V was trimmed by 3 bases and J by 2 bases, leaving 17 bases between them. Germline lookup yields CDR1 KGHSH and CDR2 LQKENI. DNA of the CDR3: TGTGCCAGCTCACCGCCCTACGGGGGGCAGACCTACAATGAGCAGTTCTTC. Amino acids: CASSPPYGGQTYNEQFF.

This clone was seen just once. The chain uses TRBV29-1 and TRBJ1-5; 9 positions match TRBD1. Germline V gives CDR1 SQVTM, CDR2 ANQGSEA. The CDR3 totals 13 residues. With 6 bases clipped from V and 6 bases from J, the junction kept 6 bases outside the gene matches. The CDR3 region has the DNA TGCAGCGTCGTACAGGGGGCCGGTCAGCCCCAGCATTTT. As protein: CSVVQGAGQPQHF. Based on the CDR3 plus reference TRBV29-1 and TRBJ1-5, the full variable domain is SAVISQKPSRDICQRGTSLTIQCQVDSQVTMMFWYRQQPGQSLTLIATANQGSEATYESGFVIDKFPISRPNLTFSTLTVSNMSPEDSSIYLCSVVQGAGQPQHFGDGTRLSIL.

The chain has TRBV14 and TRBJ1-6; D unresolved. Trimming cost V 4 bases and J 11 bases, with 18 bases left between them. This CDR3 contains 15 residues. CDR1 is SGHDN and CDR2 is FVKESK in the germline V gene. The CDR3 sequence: CASSPLEGIGTPLHF. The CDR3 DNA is TGTGCCAGCAGCCCACTTGAGGGAATCGGGACACCCCTCCACTTT.

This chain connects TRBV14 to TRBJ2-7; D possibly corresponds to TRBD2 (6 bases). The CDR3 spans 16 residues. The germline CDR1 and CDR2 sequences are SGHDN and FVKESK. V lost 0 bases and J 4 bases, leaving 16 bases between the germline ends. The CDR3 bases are TGTGCCAGCAGCCAAGATCGCGGCGGGAACCTGTACGAGCAGTACTTC. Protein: CASSQDRGGNLYEQYF.

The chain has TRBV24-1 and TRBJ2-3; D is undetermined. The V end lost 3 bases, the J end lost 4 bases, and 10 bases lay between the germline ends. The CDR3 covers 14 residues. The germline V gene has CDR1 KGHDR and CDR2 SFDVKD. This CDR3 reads CATSDPSAADTQYF. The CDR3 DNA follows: TGTGCCACCAGTGATCCCTCCGCGGCAGATACGCAGTATTTT.